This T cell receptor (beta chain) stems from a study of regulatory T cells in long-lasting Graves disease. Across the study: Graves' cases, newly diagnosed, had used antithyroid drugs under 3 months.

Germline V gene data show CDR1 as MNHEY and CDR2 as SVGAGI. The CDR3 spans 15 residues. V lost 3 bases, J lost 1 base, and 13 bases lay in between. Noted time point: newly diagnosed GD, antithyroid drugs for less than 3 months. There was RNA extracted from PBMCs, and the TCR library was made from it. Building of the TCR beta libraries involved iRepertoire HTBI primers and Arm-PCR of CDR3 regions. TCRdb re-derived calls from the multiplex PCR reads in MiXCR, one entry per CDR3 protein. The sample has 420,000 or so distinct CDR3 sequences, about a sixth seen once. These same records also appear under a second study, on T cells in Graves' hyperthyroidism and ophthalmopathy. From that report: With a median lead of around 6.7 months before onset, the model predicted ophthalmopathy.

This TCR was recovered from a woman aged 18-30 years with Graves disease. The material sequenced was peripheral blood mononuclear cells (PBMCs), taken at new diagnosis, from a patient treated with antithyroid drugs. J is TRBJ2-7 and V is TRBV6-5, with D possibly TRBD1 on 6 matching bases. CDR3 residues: CASSYGDRRSYEQYF. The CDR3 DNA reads TGTGCCAGCAGTTATGGTGACAGGCGATCCTACGAGCAGTACTTC.